The 26 T cell receptor beta chains given below trace back to one sample, sequenced in a study of neoadjuvant anti-PD-1 for oral cavity cancer. Measured with immunoSEQ multiplex PCR; TCRdb has only the in-frame clones, and not every one. The sample holds around 81,000 clones, under 90% seen once. The sample was PBMCs, taken before nivolumab (anti-PD-1) treatment. All receptors come from a person between 40 and 85 years old with oral cavity squamous cell carcinoma.

The V call is TRBV5-6, the J call TRBJ2-7, with TRBD2 as a possible D gene (6 bases). The CDR3 is 15 residues long. V was pared by 4 bases and J by 4 bases, with 18 bases between. The germline V gene encodes CDR1 SGHDT and CDR2 YYEEEE. CDR3 residues: CASSTLGRGGYEQYF. DNA of the CDR3: TGTGCCAGCAGCACCCTCGGGCGGGGAGGATACGAGCAGTACTTC. Drawing the rest from reference TRBV5-6 and TRBJ2-7, the complete variable domain is DAGVTQSPTHLIKTRGQQVTLRCSPKSGHDTVSWYQQALGQGPQFIFQYYEEEERQRGNFPDRFSGHQFPNYSSELNVNALLLGDSALYLCASSTLGRGGYEQYFGPGTRLTVT.

The V call is TRBV11-2, the J call TRBJ2-1, with TRBD2 matching over 9 bases. Germline CDR1 reads SGHAT; CDR2 reads FQNNGV. J was trimmed by 7 bases and V by 2 bases; bases with no gene match: 3. The CDR3 runs to 14 residues. Here the CDR3 reads CASSLSGRFNEQFF. CDR3 bases: TGTGCCAGCAGCTTAAGCGGGAGGTTTAATGAGCAGTTCTTC. Full variable domain (remainder filled in from reference TRBV11-2 and TRBJ2-1): EAGVAQSPRYKIIEKRQSVAFWCNPISGHATLYWYQQILGQGPKLLIQFQNNGVVDDSQLPKDRFSAERLKGVDSTLKIQPAKLEDSAVYLCASSLSGRFNEQFFGPGTRLTVL.

This clone has a single count. V and J are TRBV28 and TRBJ1-5; unclear D gene. The CDR3 extends over 15 amino acids. Trimming pared 5 bases from V and 0 bases from J, leaving 11 bases between. Germline V lookup: CDR1 MDHEN, CDR2 SYDVKM. The CDR3 is CASSPRTDSNQPQHF. DNA for the CDR3: TGTGCCAGCAGTCCACGGACGGATAGCAATCAGCCCCAGCATTTT.

This CDR3 reads CATQGQGGTEAFF. CDR3 nucleotide sequence: TGCGCCACTCAGGGACAGGGGGGCACTGAAGCTTTCTTT. V and J are TRBV5-1 and TRBJ1-1, with 11 nucleotides matching TRBD1. The V gene end was trimmed by 9 bases and the J gene end by 4 bases; junction bases not matched to a gene: 5. This CDR3 contains 13 residues. Per germline, CDR1 SGHRS and CDR2 YFSETQ.

This clone is large. The chain recombines TRBV6-6 with TRBJ2-7, with 8 nucleotides matching TRBD2. V shed 6 bases, J shed 4 bases, and the junction held 2 bases outside the gene matches. This CDR3 has 12 residues. Looked up from germline, CDR1 is MNHNY and CDR2 is SVGAGI (reference sequence). The CDR3 DNA reads TGTGCCAGCAGACTAGCGGCTTACGAGCAGTACTTC. Protein: CASRLAAYEQYF.

This sequence joins TRBV9 and TRBJ2-7; 7 bases map to TRBD1. CDR1 is SGDLS, CDR2 YYNGEE, per germline. Trimming removed 0 bases from V and 0 bases from J; junction bases left unmatched: 3. This CDR3 contains 15 residues. In DNA, the CDR3 is TGTGCCAGCAGCGTAGCACAGGGGAGCTCCTACGAGCAGTACTTC. Translated: CASSVAQGSSYEQYF.

The chain couples TRBV10-3 to TRBJ2-7, with 8 bases identical to TRBD2. CDR3 length: 15 residues. Per germline, CDR1 ENHRY and CDR2 SYGVKD. J lost 1 base, V lost 5 bases, and 7 bases had no gene match. CDR3 sequence reads: CAISPGLGGSYEQYF. In nucleotides, the CDR3 is TGTGCCATCAGTCCGGGACTAGGAGGATCCTACGAGCAGTACTTC.

J is TRBJ2-6 and V is TRBV7-9, with 9 positions matching TRBD1. CDR3 length: 19 residues. The V segment lost 4 bases and the J segment 0 bases; nucleotides outside the gene matches: 10. Germline loops: CDR1 SEHNR, CDR2 FQNEAQ (reference sequence). This CDR3 is CASSSRTGVPNSGANVLTF. CDR3 DNA sequence: TGTGCCAGCAGCTCGCGGACAGGGGTGCCGAACTCTGGGGCCAACGTCCTGACTTTC.

This clone was found a few times. V gene TRBV5-4 combines with J gene TRBJ2-7; 14 positions agree with TRBD2. Germline V gene data show CDR1 as SGHNT and CDR2 as YYREEE (reference sequence). The CDR3 has 16 residues. Trimming at V came to 4 bases and at J to 3 bases, leaving 6 bases not matched to a gene. In nucleotides, the CDR3 is TGTGCCAGCAGCCAGGGAGGACTAGCGGGAGGCTACGAGCAGTACTTC. Protein product: CASSQGGLAGGYEQYF.

The CDR3 spells CASVRVLAGVGGTDTQYF. CDR3 bases: TGTGCCAGCGTACGGGTTCTAGCGGGAGTGGGGGGCACAGATACGCAGTATTTT. V and J are TRBV2 and TRBJ2-3; 10 bases map to TRBD2. Per germline, CDR1 SNHLY and CDR2 FYNNEI. This CDR3 has 18 residues. After removal of 8 bases from V and 1 base from J, the junction contained 15 bases not matched to a gene. The variable domain in full, with the rest retrieved from reference TRBV2 and TRBJ2-3, is EPEVTQTPSHQVTQMGQEVILRCVPISNHLYFYWYRQILGQKVEFLVSFYNNEISEKSEIFDDQFSVERPDGSNFTLKIRSTKLEDSAMYFCASVRVLAGVGGTDTQYFGPGTRLTVL.

The chain carries TRBV6-6 and TRBJ1-3, with TRBD1 as a possible D gene (5 bases). V lost 2 bases and J lost 2, with 10 bases in between. Germline CDR1 reads MNHNY; CDR2 reads SVGAGI (reference sequence). The CDR3 spans 15 residues. The CDR3 DNA reads TGTGCCAGCAGTTACGAGAGGGGCCCTGGAAACACCATATATTTT. Encoded protein: CASSYERGPGNTIYF.

The CDR3 protein is CASSYGRGTEAFF. DNA for the CDR3: TGTGCCAGCAGTTACGGCCGGGGCACTGAAGCTTTCTTT. V is TRBV6-5 and J is TRBJ1-1; D is unresolved. Germline assignment: CDR1 MNHEY and CDR2 SVGAGI. The CDR3 spans 13 residues. The V end lost 2 bases, the J end lost 4 bases, and 8 bases lay between the germline ends.

The chain has TRBV5-8 and TRBJ1-5; D not resolved. Germline assignment: CDR1 SGHTS and CDR2 YDEGEE. Deletions cut 4 bases from V and 5 bases from J, with 10 bases between. CDR3 size: 13 residues. The CDR3 nucleotides are TGTGCCAGCAGCGCCTCGGGTCATCAGCCCCAGCATTTT. It encodes CASSASGHQPQHF.

The chain uses TRBV5-4 and TRBJ2-1, with 7 bases that match TRBD2. Germline-derived CDR1 and CDR2 are SGHNT and YYREEE (reference sequence). V shed 0 bases and J 3 bases; nucleotides not matched to a gene: 3. This CDR3 has 15 residues. Here the CDR3 reads CASSLGGRGYNEQFF. In nucleotides, the CDR3 is TGTGCCAGCAGCTTGGGGGGGAGGGGCTACAATGAGCAGTTCTTC.

The chain recombines TRBV19 with TRBJ1-2; D is ambiguous. The CDR3 has 13 residues. CDR1 is LNHDA and CDR2 is SQIVND in the germline V gene (reference sequence). The V gene lost 5 bases and the J gene lost 2 bases, with 9 bases spanning the gap. The CDR3 here is CASSPRVNYGYTF. The CDR3, as DNA: TGTGCCAGTAGTCCCCGGGTCAACTATGGCTACACCTTC.

This chain's CDR3 is CASSYSSASYEQYF. The DNA for the CDR3 is TGTGCCAGCAGTTACTCGAGCGCCTCCTACGAGCAGTACTTC. This rearrangement joins TRBV6-5 to TRBJ2-7; D gene ambiguous. CDR1 and CDR2 (germline): MNHEY, SVGAGI. The V gene lost 0 bases and the J gene lost 0 bases, with 6 bases spanning the gap. The CDR3 has 14 residues.

The chain couples TRBV29-1 to TRBJ2-2; unclear D gene. Germline CDR1 reads SQVTM; CDR2 reads ANQGSEA. This CDR3 has 16 amino acids. Between the trimmed V and J ends, which lost 4 bases and 4 bases, there was a span of 19 bases. CDR3 loop: CSVGNPPGHGTGELFF. The CDR3 DNA reads as TGCAGCGTTGGGAACCCACCGGGCCACGGCACCGGGGAGCTGTTTTTT.

The chain couples TRBV2 to TRBJ1-1; D not resolved. This CDR3 comprises 12 residues. Germline V gene lookup returns CDR1 SNHLY and CDR2 FYNNEI. V dropped 6 bases and J dropped 4 bases, with 9 bases sitting between them. This CDR3 reads CASRVGSTEAFF. In DNA form, the CDR3 reads TGTGCCAGCAGGGTGGGGAGCACTGAAGCTTTCTTT.

The chain uses TRBV6-5 and TRBJ2-4, with TRBD2 identical over 7 bases. The CDR3 has 12 residues. Looked up from germline, CDR1 is MNHEY and CDR2 is SVGAGI. The trim removed 6 bases at V and 8 bases at J, leaving 4 bases unmatched. The CDR3, as DNA: TGTGCCAGCAGCCGACGGGGGGACATTCAGTACTTC. Its translation is CASSRRGDIQYF.

The chain couples TRBV2 to TRBJ1-5, with 9 bases fitting TRBD1. The junction had 7 bases not matched to a gene; V was cut back by 6 bases and J by 7 bases. Germline V gene data show CDR1 as SNHLY and CDR2 as FYNNEI. The CDR3 consists of 14 residues. CDR3 DNA: TGTGCCAGCAGGCCGGGGACAGGGCACCAGCCCCAGCATTTT. Translated, it gives CASRPGTGHQPQHF.

This chain connects TRBV5-4 to TRBJ2-1; possibly TRBD1 for D (5 bases). The CDR3 is 13 residues long. From germline, CDR1 is SGHNT and CDR2 YYREEE (reference sequence). Trimming removed 3 bases from V and 2 bases from J, with 6 bases in between. CDR3 in amino acids: CASSSDTYNEQFF. The CDR3 bases are TGTGCCAGCAGCTCGGACACCTACAATGAGCAGTTCTTC.

The chain carries TRBV6-1 and TRBJ2-7; 7 bases are a match to TRBD1. The germline CDR1 and CDR2 sequences are MNHNS and SASEGT. V shed 7 bases, J shed 1 base, and the junction held 10 bases outside the gene matches. The CDR3 consists of 15 residues. CDR3 residues: CASTGRQGSSYEQYF. In DNA, the CDR3 is TGTGCCAGCACCGGCAGACAGGGAAGTTCCTACGAGCAGTACTTC.

The chain joins TRBV19 to TRBJ1-5; D call uncertain. This CDR3 has 12 amino acids. Germline lookup yields CDR1 LNHDA and CDR2 SQIVND (reference sequence). Trimming left V 6 bases short and J 0 bases short, with 3 bases between. In nucleotides, the CDR3 is TGTGCCAGTAGGGATAGCAATCAGCCCCAGCATTTT. As protein: CASRDSNQPQHF.

This chain joins TRBV13 and TRBJ2-1, with TRBD2 as a possible D gene (6 bases). This CDR3 is built from 13 residues. Trimming cost V 5 bases and J 5 bases, with 10 bases left between them. CDR1 and CDR2 from the germline V gene are PRHDT and FYEKMQ (reference sequence). CDR3 DNA sequence: TGTGCCAGCAGCGCGGGGTCCCACAATGAGCAGTTCTTC. Translation gives CASSAGSHNEQFF.

The chain links TRBV5-4 to TRBJ2-7; 8 bases map to TRBD2. Looked up from germline, CDR1 is SGHNT and CDR2 is YYREEE (reference sequence). This CDR3 region has 13 residues. The ends lost 3 bases at V and 3 bases at J; junction bases unmatched: 2. The CDR3, as DNA: TGTGCCAGCAGCTCCGGGACTAGCTACGAGCAGTACTTC. It is translated as CASSSGTSYEQYF.

The V and J genes are TRBV5-1 and TRBJ2-3, with unresolved D. This CDR3 is 16 amino acids long. Trimming left V 0 bases short and J 0 bases short, with 11 bases between. Germline V gene lookup returns CDR1 SGHRS and CDR2 YFSETQ. This chain's CDR3 is CASSLGFSTSTDTQYF. The DNA of the CDR3 is TGCGCCAGCAGCTTGGGTTTCTCCACTAGCACAGATACGCAGTATTTT.